This paragraph covers one T cell receptor (beta chain) sequence. These data are taken from a study of blood T cell repertoires in COVID-19. CDR1 LGHNA and CDR2 YSLEER come from the germline V gene. The V and J ends lost 4 bases and 0 bases respectively, with 12 bases between them. The length of the CDR3 is 15 residues. This table comes from immunoSEQ multiplex PCR, and its TCRdb copy is limited to in-frame clones, with some not included. The table shows nearly 95,000 clones, with 85% to 90% occurring only once. This TCR derives from a human donor with active COVID-19. The donor label of this sample is uncertain. The sequencing sample was made of peripheral blood. This chain joins TRBV4-3 and TRBJ1-2, with D possibly being TRBD1 (5 bases). CDR3 sequence reads: CASSPNGGANYGYTF. CDR3 bases: TGCGCCAGCAGCCCTAACGGGGGGGCTAACTATGGCTACACCTTC.